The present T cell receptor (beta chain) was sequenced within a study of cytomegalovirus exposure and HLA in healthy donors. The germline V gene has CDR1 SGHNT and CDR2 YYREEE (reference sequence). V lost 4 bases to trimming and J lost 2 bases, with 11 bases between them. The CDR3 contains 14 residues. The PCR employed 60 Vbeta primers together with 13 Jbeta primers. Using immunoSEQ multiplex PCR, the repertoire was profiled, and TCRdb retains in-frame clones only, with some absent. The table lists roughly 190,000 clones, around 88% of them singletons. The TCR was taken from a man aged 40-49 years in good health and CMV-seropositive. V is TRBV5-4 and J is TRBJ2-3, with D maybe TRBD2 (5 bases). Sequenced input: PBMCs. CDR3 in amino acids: CASSPERITDTQYF. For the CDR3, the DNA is TGTGCCAGCAGCCCAGAGCGGATCACAGATACGCAGTATTTT.